A selection of T cell receptor beta chains follows, all from one sample in a study of blood T cell repertoires in COVID-19. Sequencing was performed with immunoSEQ multiplex PCR; in TCRdb, only in-frame clones are kept and a portion is missing. The sample carries hundreds of thousands of clones, approximately 86% recorded once. What was sequenced was PBMCs or T cells enriched from blood (not recorded which). The receptor source for this set is a woman in her thirties or forties with acute COVID-19. The CDR3 runs from the conserved cysteine through the conserved F or W. Each record gives: D gene, V gene, J gene, CDR3 DNA, CDR3 protein. The D gene is left open where the match is weak.

NA	TRBV21-1	TRBJ2-2	TGTGCATGTGGCGGGGGAGTCGGGGAGCTGTTTTTT	CACGGGVGELFF
TRBD1	TRBV6-1	TRBJ1-2	TGTGCCAGCAGTGAACGGGACAGGGGCAAGGGTGGCTACACCTTC	CASSERDRGKGGYTF
NA	TRBV3-1/TRBV3-2	TRBJ1-6	TGTGCCAGCAGCCTCGTGACAGGCGGGAATTCACCCCTCCACTTT	CASSLVTGGNSPLHF
NA	TRBV6-5	TRBJ2-7	TGTGCCAGCAGTTACTCGAGGGGGAGCTCCTACGAGCAGTACTTC	CASSYSRGSSYEQYF
NA	TRBV28	TRBJ2-4	TGTGCCAGCAGTTTCGGTGGGAGGGGGGTGATAGGCAAAAACATTCAGTACTTC	CASSFGGRGVIGKNIQYF
NA	TRBV30	TRBJ1-2	TGTGCCTGGAGTCCCCCGGCAGGGTGGGTCTATGGCTACACCTTC	CAWSPPAGWVYGYTF
NA	TRBV7-8	TRBJ2-1	TGTGCCAGCAGCCCCAGGGAAGCCTACAATGAGCAGTTCTTC	CASSPREAYNEQFF
NA	TRBV3-1/TRBV3-2	TRBJ2-1	TGTGCCAGCAGCCAAGTTTTGGAGCGCGGCCTCTCCTACAATGAGCAGTTCTTC	CASSQVLERGLSYNEQFF
NA	TRBV28	TRBJ2-3	TGTGCCAGCAGTTTACTTTCAGGGAGGGATACGCAGTATTTT	CASSLLSGRDTQYF
TRBD2	TRBV11-2	TRBJ2-5	TGTGCCAGCAGCGTTACTAGCGGGCCGTACCAAGAGACCCAGTACTTC	CASSVTSGPYQETQYF
NA	TRBV30	TRBJ2-5	TGTGCCTGGAGTGTCTGGCAGGGGCAAGAGACCCAGTACTTC	CAWSVWQGQETQYF
NA	TRBV5-6	TRBJ2-5	TGTGCCAGCAGCAAGGGGTCTGAGGAGACCCAGTACTTC	CASSKGSEETQYF
NA	TRBV5-6	TRBJ2-7	TGTGCCAGCAATATAGCTAAAACCTACGAGCAGTACTTC	CASNIAKTYEQYF
NA	TRBV28	TRBJ1-2	TGTGCCAGCAAGCAGGGCTGGGTGGAAGGCTACACCTTC	CASKQGWVEGYTF
TRBD1	TRBV15	TRBJ2-1	TGTGCCACCAGCAGATCGGGACAGGAGCAGTTCTTC	CATSRSGQEQFF
NA	TRBV28	TRBJ1-3	TGTGCCAGCGGTTCTTCCGGGGGAAACACCATATATTTT	CASGSSGGNTIYF
NA	TRBV9	TRBJ2-1	TGTGCCAGCAGCGTAGGGGAGAGCTCCTACAATGAGCAGTTCTTC	CASSVGESSYNEQFF
TRBD1	TRBV28	TRBJ1-1	TGTGCCAGCAGTCTCCCGGGACAGGCGAACACTGAAGCTTTCTTT	CASSLPGQANTEAFF
NA	TRBV7-8	TRBJ2-2	TGTGCCAGCAGCTTAGGAAGCGCGCAAGGAACCGGGGAGCTGTTTTTT	CASSLGSAQGTGELFF
NA	TRBV28	TRBJ1-5	TGTGCCAGCAGCTCGGACAGCTATAGCAATCAGCCCCAGCATTTT	CASSSDSYSNQPQHF
TRBD2	TRBV9	TRBJ2-1	TGTGCCAGCAGCGCAAGGACTAGCGGTCCTTGGTATGAGCAGTTCTTC	CASSARTSGPWYEQFF
NA	TRBV21-1	TRBJ2-5	TGTGCCATCCCGGACAGGTCGGGGGAGACCCAGTACTTC	CAIPDRSGETQYF